This T cell receptor beta chain is drawn from a study of blood T cell repertoires in COVID-19. Overall study context: Both acute and convalescent COVID-19 samples were obtained from the United States, Italy and Spain. PBMCs, B-cell-depleted T cells, or T cells provided the cDNA or gDNA that made up the material.

As handled by the study authors: Cell counts per sample came from amplifying reference gene primers. Sequencing was performed with immunoSEQ multiplex PCR; in TCRdb, only in-frame clones are kept and a portion is missing. The V and J calls and clone size come from that table; D and trimming were worked out from the DNA. The sample yields about 210,000 clones, about 81% seen once. The CDR3 totals 15 residues. Trimming removed 2 bases from V and 1 base from J, with 8 bases in between. Germline CDR1 is MDHEN and CDR2 is SYDVKM. The Seattle site enrolled patients during active infection and followed them longitudinally.

The rearrangement uses TRBV28 and TRBJ1-4; tentatively, D is TRBD1 (5 bases). Material for sequencing was peripheral blood. The sequence was collected from a woman aged 70-85 years with COVID-19, enrolled during active disease. The CDR3 is CASSLLGETNEKLFF. The CDR3 coding sequence is TGTGCCAGCAGTTTACTAGGGGAAACTAATGAAAAACTGTTTTTT.